Detailed here is one T cell receptor beta chain. Its antigen is unknown. The CDR3 sequence is 14 residues long. V lost 4 bases to trimming and J lost 5 bases; unmatched junction nucleotides: 6. The germline V gene encodes CDR1 KGHSH and CDR2 LQKENI. This record belongs to a study of STAT5B mutations in CD4+ large granular lymphocyte leukemia. Regarding the study as a whole: Without HLA matching, higher CD4+ than CD8+ T-LGLL clonality could reflect small sample size.

Generated by immunoSEQ multiplex PCR, the TCRdb table keeps only in-frame clones and is missing some. The sample lists around 33,000 clones; more than 55% were seen once. This clonotype was sampled from a human donor in good health. The specimen was CD4+ T cells from blood buffy coats. The chain uses TRBV18 and TRBJ1-1, with 8 nucleotides matching TRBD1. The DNA of the CDR3 is TGTGCCAGCTCACGACAGGGGTGGGGGACTGAAGCTTTCTTT. This translates into CASSRQGWGTEAFF.